This T cell receptor (beta chain) emerged from a study of cytomegalovirus exposure and HLA in healthy donors. For the study at large: Of a few hundred genotyped donors, 81% clustered with self-reported Caucasian donors.

The PCR used 60 Vbeta and 13 Jbeta primers. In the authors' methods: An analysis that came later counted roughly 80 million unique TCR beta chains, 10 million to 11 million shared. TCRdb's copy holds only in-frame clones and misses some; the assay was immunoSEQ multiplex PCR. Clone size and V and J calls were adopted from that table, with D and trimming inferred from the DNA. The sample includes 35,000 to 45,000 clones. Study-wide results and caveats: The study carried out a later analysis of TCR beta sequences. It associated 15,000 to 20,000 of them with specific HLA alleles at a false discovery rate of 0.05.

The CDR3 length is 15 residues. Trimming removed 3 bases from V and 2 bases from J, with 10 bases in between. Germline V lookup: CDR1 MNHEY, CDR2 SVGAGI. Turning to this clone: No antigen is known for it.

V usage is TRBV6-5 and J usage is TRBJ2-2; possibly TRBD1 for D (5 bases). The sequence was collected from a male donor in good health and CMV-seronegative. Sequenced material: PBMCs. Here the CDR3 reads CASSYHRINTGELFF. The CDR3 DNA sequence: TGTGCCAGCAGTTATCACAGGATTAACACCGGGGAGCTGTTTTTT.